This entry describes one TCR beta chain. This clonotype has at least ten counts. No cognate antigen has been identified for it. Base qualities are not provided; no much larger clone lies one nucleotide away. The sample belongs to a study of Graves' ophthalmopathy and Graves' hyperthyroidism (dated by TCRdb to 2016 to 2019). A note on the overall study: Hyperthyroidism was defined as stable when no progression to ophthalmopathy occurred within 18 months of follow-up. The study used signatures of the TCR beta repertoire to tell Graves' ophthalmopathy apart from Graves' hyperthyroidism and to predict which patients would progress to ophthalmopathy. In total, approximately 130 blood samples were TCR-sequenced: roughly 45 ophthalmopathy, over 70 hyperthyroidism and approximately 17 hyperthyroidism-to-ophthalmopathy patients. A discovery set of 100 patients (approximately 42 ophthalmopathy, 55 to 65 stable hyperthyroidism) was enrolled to explore V-J signatures distinguishing ophthalmopathy from hyperthyroidism. An independent validation cohort was composed of 18 hyperthyroidism patients and over 15 patients who later progressed from hyperthyroidism to ophthalmopathy. T-cell repertoires of thyroid tissue and blood were compared in 5 or 6 hyperthyroidism patients. Following sample collection, hyperthyroidism patients were given methimazole at a starting dose of 30 mg daily, and ophthalmopathy patients were given high-dose intravenous methylprednisolone.

Patients with hyperthyroidism were aged 18 to 65 years, had been newly diagnosed, and had a disease duration of less than 2 months. Patients with other autoimmune diseases, uncontrolled infections, pregnancy or lactation were excluded from the study. Clinical symptoms, serum thyroxine, TRAb, thyroid ultrasound and orbital computed tomography were used for diagnosis. Total RNA was extracted using Trizol reagent, and RNA quality was checked on an Agilent 2100 Bioanalyzer. TCR beta CDR3 regions were amplified from RNA transcripts for repertoire sequencing. HTBI primers and the Qiagen OneStep RT-PCR kit were used in a first-round RT-PCR, which was followed by a second-round multiplex PCR, size selection and purification. Libraries were sequenced on an Illumina HiSeq2000 using paired-end 100 bp reads. Regarding the original processing steps: Reads were processed with SOAPnuke, discarding reads with adapters, uncalled bases, mean Phred below 15, or no exact constant-primer or identifier match. High-quality paired reads were merged with COPE v1.2.5. Each unique nucleotide sequence was treated as a clonotype, and MiTCR v1.1 was used to align the clonotypes to the IMGT TRB V, D and J references. Only V-J combinations with frequency above 0.0001 were analysed, covering 99.2% of repertoires. A TCR clonal expansion and chaos score per V-J combination was defined as the ratio of F50 clonal expansion to chaos observed in the TCRdist matrix. Welch's t-statistics and random forest were used to narrow the features down to around 13 V-J combinations, which were then fed into a naive Bayes classifier. Thyroid-blood repertoire similarity was quantified with the Morisita-Horn index. Using fastp at Q25 and MiXCR, TCRdb reprocessed the public reads and kept productive beta chains. One record per CDR3 amino acid sequence lists the most common genes and DNA. These V and J calls rely on TCRdb rather than the paper's analysis. Counted in this sample were roughly 600,000 distinct CDR3 sequences; 35% to 40% of them appeared once. The top ten clonotypes cover around 4% of the sample.

Beyond this particular receptor, the publication reports: In validation, the model predicted ophthalmopathy progression with about 70% sensitivity and 72.22% specificity; some twelve predicted patients were CT-confirmed with GO in a median of about 7.1 months. The 13-signature model separated ophthalmopathy from stable hyperthyroidism with approximately 85% sensitivity and 81% to 82% specificity in cross-validation, and 80%/75% in the test set. Most expanded thyroid clonotypes with frequency above 0.001 were also detected in blood, suggesting blood repertoires may reflect the thyroid immune response. Sample size was not statistically predetermined, and group allocation was not concealed from the investigators.

This TCR derives from an adult man with Graves' hyperthyroidism. Input material: peripheral blood or thyroid tissue (not recorded which).

The CDR3 region: CASRIGELNSPLHF. Here is the DNA: TGTGCCAGCAGGATAGGGGAACTCAATTCACCCCTCCACTTT. The chain is encoded by TRBV6-5 joined to TRBJ1-6; matching of 5 bases hints at TRBD1 as the D gene. The CDR3 numbers 14 residues from cysteine through phenylalanine. Only CDR3 DNA is held: 42 bases, read in frame from base 1. The junction carries 13 bases between V and J, which are trimmed by 6 bases and 7 bases respectively. From a lookup of the germline V gene, CDR1 and CDR2 are MNHEY and SVGAGI.